What follows describes a single TCR beta chain. This clone was observed at least ten times. The antigen it binds to is not known. No per-base quality is available; no much larger clone lies one base away. From each donor, a single peripheral blood sample of 90 to 150 mL on average was drawn into heparinised tubes. A BD FACSAria II was used to sort naive, central memory, regulatory and stem cell-like memory CD4+ T cells with a panel that included CD45RO, CCR7, CD25, CD127, CD95 and CD27. Purity was above 95% for every sorted population. PBMCs were isolated right away by Lymphoprep density gradient centrifugation and were stained directly, without culture. So that batch effects would be minimized, each experiment stained and sorted samples in pairs, pairing one healthy donor with one patient. All of the isolated RNA was reverse transcribed with the High Capacity cDNA Reverse Transcription Kit, so expressed TCRB transcripts were sequenced. Deep immunoSEQ sequencing was performed on naive, central memory and regulatory T cell samples, with an average of around 3.4 million total reads per sample. Sorted cells were lysed in RLT buffer and RNA was extracted with DNase-treated RNeasy Micro or Mini kits, depending on cell number. To prevent cross-contamination, each cell subset was processed individually, whereas patient and healthy donor samples were processed jointly. The immunoSEQ multiplex PCR was used to amplify TCRB sequences from cDNA, generating 87-bp fragments that spanned the CDR3 region. The amplicons were sequenced using the Illumina HiSeq platform. The authors processed their data as follows. Synthetic template baselines were used to correct PCR bias computationally, reads within Hamming distance 2 were collapsed together, and singletons that could not be merged were discarded. Reads were aligned against IMGT to assign V, D and J genes, CDR3 length and insertions or deletions at six rearrangement sites. Clonotype counts were normalized to sorted cell number within each subset before computing true diversity and Gini coefficients with the tcR R package. Repertoire sharing was quantified using the overlap coefficient calculated on TCRB nucleotide sequences. TCRdb provides this immuneACCESS table in a form limited to in-frame rearrangements. Some clones are lacking; in checked studies, under half of them reflect an unresolved V gene, and why the rest are absent is not known. Clone size and V and J calls were adopted from that table, with D and trimming inferred from the DNA. For this sample there are roughly 160,000 clones; approximately 8% appear just once. The leading ten clones occupy 0.94% of the sample.

The data were obtained in a study of beta chain features in type 1 diabetes (dated by TCRdb to 2017 to 2018). Notes on the research overall: No differences in mean age, gender distribution, total cell number or subset yield were found between patients and healthy donors. In the study, recently diagnosed type 1 diabetes patients and matched healthy donors were compared on the TCRB repertoires of their sorted circulating CD4+ T cell subsets. A total of about 100,000,000 sorted cells were examined across all samples, and RNA yield correlated strongly with the number of cells per subset. Regulatory and stem cell-like memory subsets were obtained from only 8 patients and roughly 8 healthy donors, while naive and central memory subsets were obtained from all 30 or so donors. Findings and caveats that apply to the study as a whole: PCR might favor shorter templates, but patient and control samples were amplified and corrected together, so any skew would affect both groups equally. The naive, central memory and regulatory TCRB repertoires appeared to resemble one another more closely among patients than among healthy donors. Because cDNA was sequenced instead of genomic DNA, activated cells with high expression could be over-represented, although the groups did not differ in activation or CD3 levels. HLA sub-analyses involved small numbers of individuals, so any influence of HLA type on TCRB rearrangement remained unresolved. Fewer insertions and more nucleotide deletions at VDJ recombination sites were observed in patients with type 1 diabetes, implying thymic rearrangement abnormalities. A moderate but significant shortening of TCRB CDR3 length was observed in type 1 diabetes patients in all four CD4+ subsets.

V is trimmed back by 1 base and J by 5 bases, and the junction contains 7 bases that no gene match accounts for. Including the terminal cysteine and phenylalanine, the CDR3 comprises 15 residues. The kept DNA is CDR3 alone, 45 bases in frame from the first base. The germline V gene (reference sequence) supplies CDR1 PRHDT and CDR2 FYEKMQ. Sequenced input: central memory CD4+ T cells from blood. The receptor comes from a woman in her forties with type 1 diabetes. Here the chain combines TRBV13 and TRBJ2-5, with 7 bases matching TRBD2. The DNA sequence reads TGTGCCAGCAGCTTAGCCCGCGGGGGAGTTGAGACCCAGTACTTC. Protein translation: CASSLARGGVETQYF.